A single sample is the source of the 13 T cell receptor beta chains below, sequenced in a study of blood T cell repertoires in COVID-19. Method: immunoSEQ multiplex PCR; TCRdb's copy keeps in-frame clones and lacks some. This table has about 83,000 clones, about 83% appearing once. Sequencing was carried out using peripheral blood. These receptors all come from a man in his fifties or sixties with active COVID-19.

The chain uses TRBV28 and TRBJ1-1; 8 bases fit TRBD1. V was pared by 6 bases and J by 10 bases, with 10 bases of the junction left unmatched. The CDR3 totals 13 residues. Germline CDR1 reads MDHEN; CDR2 reads SYDVKM. DNA for the CDR3: TGTGCCAGCAGACTCCTTGCCGGGACAGGAGCTTTCTTT. It translates to CASRLLAGTGAFF.

This clone came up once. The rearrangement joins TRBV5-1 to TRBJ2-6; 9 nucleotides match TRBD1. The germline gives CDR1 SGHRS, CDR2 YFSETQ. The trim removed 2 bases at V and 6 bases at J, leaving 9 bases unmatched. The CDR3 spans 17 residues. Here the CDR3 reads CASSFKWDRVTANVLTF. For the CDR3, the DNA is TGCGCCAGCAGCTTCAAGTGGGACAGGGTGACGGCCAACGTCCTGACTTTC.

V and J are TRBV7-6 and TRBJ1-4, with 9 nucleotides matching TRBD1. The CDR3 contains 15 residues. In germline, CDR1 is SGHVS, CDR2 FNYEAQ. Trimming cost V 4 bases and J 10 bases; bases outside gene matches: 10. The chain's CDR3 is CASSSETGGFGKLFF. DNA of the CDR3: TGTGCCAGCAGCTCCGAGACAGGGGGGTTCGGAAAACTGTTTTTT.

The rearrangement joins TRBV21-1 to TRBJ2-1; the D call in the table, TRBD1, was not verified against the DNA. TRBV21-1 is flagged as a pseudogene. CDR3 length: 17 amino acids. The CDR3 DNA reads as TGTGCCAGCATGCAATTCACAGGGGGCAGCTCCTACAATGAGCAGTTCTTC. The encoded protein is CASMQFTGGSSYNEQFF.

V and J are TRBV27 and TRBJ2-7; 10 positions match TRBD2. In germline, CDR1 is MNHEY, CDR2 SMNVEV (reference sequence). The CDR3 runs 15 residues. The ends lost 6 bases at V and 0 bases at J; junction bases unmatched: 5. CDR3 protein: CASSPSSGSSYEQYF. The CDR3 DNA reads TGTGCCAGCAGCCCTTCTAGCGGGAGCTCCTACGAGCAGTACTTC.

As DNA, the CDR3 is TGTGCCAGCAGTGTTCAGGGGGGCTCCCGGACCCAGTACTTC. Amino acids: CASSVQGGSRTQYF. This chain joins TRBV25-1 and TRBJ2-5, with D possibly matching TRBD1 (7 bases). The germline CDR1 and CDR2 sequences are MGHDK and SYGVNS. The CDR3 spans 14 residues. V lost 4 bases to trimming and J lost 7 bases, with 16 bases between them.

V usage is TRBV19 and J usage is TRBJ2-7; no reliable D call. The CDR3 is made up of 14 amino acids. V was shortened by 3 bases and J by 3 bases, with 12 bases between the two germline ends. Germline lookup yields CDR1 LNHDA and CDR2 SQIVND (reference sequence). The CDR3 region is CASSIASVNYEQYF. CDR3 coding DNA: TGTGCCAGTAGTATTGCCAGCGTAAACTACGAGCAGTACTTC. The full variable domain, completed using reference TRBV19 and TRBJ2-7, is DGGITQSPKYLFRKEGQNVTLSCEQNLNHDAMYWYRQDPGQGLRLIYYSQIVNDFQKGDIAEGYSVSREKKESFPLTVTSAQKNPTAFYLCASSIASVNYEQYFGPGTRLTVT.

The V gene is TRBV7-8, the J gene TRBJ2-5; the match to TRBD1 covers 8 bases. The trim removed 5 bases at V and 2 bases at J, leaving 1 base unmatched. This CDR3 has 13 residues. Germline lookup yields CDR1 SGHVS and CDR2 FQNEAQ. CDR3 nucleotides: TGTGCCAGCAGCAGGGACAGGCAAGAGACCCAGTACTTC. Translated, it gives CASSRDRQETQYF. The variable domain in full, with the rest retrieved from reference TRBV7-8 and TRBJ2-5, is GAGVSQSPRYKVAKRGQDVALRCDPISGHVSLFWYQQALGQGPEFLTYFQNEAQLDKSGLPSDRFFAERPEGSVSTLKIQRTQQEDSAVYLCASSRDRQETQYFGPGTRLLVL.

The chain links TRBV6-6 to TRBJ1-2; possible D gene TRBD1, 5 bases. Germline V gene data show CDR1 as MNHNY and CDR2 as SVGAGI (reference sequence). The CDR3 length is 15 residues. Between the trimmed V and J ends, which lost 2 bases and 7 bases, there was a span of 17 bases. The CDR3 DNA reads as TGTGCCAGCAGTTACCTTCCAGGGTCGGGCTCTGGCTACACCTTC. Its protein is CASSYLPGSGSGYTF.

The chain combines TRBV7-9 with TRBJ1-4; D is possibly TRBD1 (6 bases). V gave up 5 bases and J gave up 7 bases, with 14 bases separating them. Germline CDR1 and CDR2: SEHNR and FQNEAQ (reference sequence). CDR3 length equals 14 residues. The CDR3, as DNA: TGTGCCAGCAGCCTAGGGACAAGTGGTGAAAAACTGTTTTTT. The encoded protein is CASSLGTSGEKLFF.

This sequence joins TRBV19 and TRBJ1-2, with TRBD1 matching 9 bases. V was pared by 7 bases and J by 7 bases, with 7 bases of the junction left unmatched. The CDR3 is 13 amino acids. CDR1 and CDR2 from the germline V gene are LNHDA and SQIVND (reference sequence). CDR3 loop: CASTMDRGRGYTF. The CDR3 nucleotides are TGTGCCAGTACCATGGACAGGGGCCGTGGCTACACCTTC.

This clone was picked up one time. CDR3 loop: CASSSGQERTF. CDR3 sequence (DNA): TGTGCCAGCAGCTCGGGACAGGAGAGGACCTTC. This chain joins TRBV5-5 and TRBJ1-2, with 8 bases lining up with TRBD1. The CDR3 is 11 residues long. CDR1 is SGHKS, CDR2 YYEKEE, per germline (reference sequence). The V segment lost 3 bases and the J segment 14 bases; nucleotides outside the gene matches: 6.

Remarks on this clone: Other DNA sequences in this specimen translate into the identical CDR3. V gene TRBV12-3 or TRBV12-4 combines with J gene TRBJ1-2, with D perhaps matching TRBD1 (6 bases). The CDR3 runs 12 residues. Trimming pared 1 base from V and 8 bases from J, leaving 8 bases between. The CDR3 DNA reads as TGTGCCAGCAGTTTAGGCCAGGGGGGCTACACCTTC. This sequence encodes CASSLGQGGYTF.